Listed below are T cell receptor beta chains from one sample, sequenced in a study of cytomegalovirus exposure and HLA in healthy donors. Assay used: immunoSEQ multiplex PCR; TCRdb lists only in-frame clones, some missing. The sample carries around 130,000 clones, roughly 84% recorded once. What was sequenced was PBMCs. These receptors were obtained from a boy under 18 in good health and CMV-seronegative. Both conserved end residues are part of each CDR3. The D gene is left open where the match is weak. Clone sizes are given selectively: once, few, many, or a class where the clone is expanded.

v_call,d_call,clone_size,j_call,cdr3_aa,cdr3_nt
TRBV7-7,-,-,TRBJ2-5,CASSLWAGQETQYF,TGTGCTAGCAGCTTATGGGCAGGACAAGAGACCCAGTACTTC
TRBV7-8,-,-,TRBJ2-7,CASSRSEGYEQYF,TGTGCCAGCAGCCGGTCAGAGGGCTACGAGCAGTACTTC
TRBV11-1,TRBD2,-,TRBJ2-2,CASSRGGTGELFF,TGTGCCAGCAGCCGGGGGGGGACCGGGGAGCTGTTTTTT
TRBV10-3,TRBD2,-,TRBJ2-3,CAISASGGTDTQYF,TGTGCCATCAGTGCTAGCGGGGGCACAGATACGCAGTATTTT
TRBV7-8,TRBD2,-,TRBJ2-3,CASSSRLAGNTDTQYF,TGTGCCAGCAGCTCCCGACTAGCGGGAAACACAGATACGCAGTATTTT
TRBV30,-,-,TRBJ1-2,CAWSPPSGFSTF,TGTGCCTGGAGTCCGCCTTCAGGGTTTAGCACCTTC
TRBV20-1,-,-,TRBJ1-2,CSGADYGYTF,TGCAGTGGGGCAGACTATGGCTACACCTTC
TRBV27,-,-,TRBJ1-2,CASSLSKGNYGYTF,TGTGCCAGCAGTTTATCGAAGGGGAACTATGGCTACACCTTC
TRBV5-8,-,-,TRBJ1-1,CASSLVRGTEAFF,TGTGCCAGCAGCTTGGTTCGGGGAACTGAAGCTTTCTTT
TRBV27,TRBD2,-,TRBJ2-3,CASRTRLAGVIDTQYF,TGTGCCAGCAGGACTAGACTAGCGGGGGTTATAGATACGCAGTATTTT
TRBV29-1,-,-,TRBJ2-5,CSVGTRDQETQYF,TGCAGCGTCGGGACAAGGGACCAAGAGACCCAGTACTTC
TRBV10-1,TRBD1,-,TRBJ1-2,CASSDQGAHGYTF,TGCGCCAGCAGCGACCAGGGGGCGCATGGCTACACCTTC
TRBV7-2,TRBD2,-,TRBJ2-7,CASSLEVALAGGPWYEQYF,TGTGCCAGCAGCTTAGAAGTCGCACTAGCGGGAGGGCCTTGGTACGAGCAGTACTTC
TRBV11-3,-,-,TRBJ2-1,CASSLGLSGNSYNEQFF,TGTGCCAGCAGCTTAGGATTGTCGGGGAACTCCTACAATGAGCAGTTCTTC
TRBV5-1,-,-,TRBJ2-3,CASSLGAFGTDTQYF,TGCGCCAGCAGCTTGGGAGCGTTCGGCACAGATACGCAGTATTTT
TRBV30,-,-,TRBJ1-1,CAWSVQGGRTEAFF,TGTGCCTGGAGTGTACAAGGGGGTCGGACTGAAGCTTTCTTT
TRBV6-1,-,few,TRBJ1-5,CASSEGPGLQHF,TGTGCCAGCAGTGAAGGCCCTGGGCTCCAGCATTTT
TRBV27,-,-,TRBJ2-1,CASATPAGASSYNEQFF,TGTGCCAGCGCTACCCCCGCGGGGGCGAGCTCCTACAATGAGCAGTTCTTC
TRBV7-3,-,-,TRBJ1-1,CASSSAGHLNTEAFF,TGTGCCAGCAGCTCAGCGGGACACCTAAACACTGAAGCTTTCTTT
TRBV9,TRBD1,-,TRBJ2-7,CASSVSGQGVAYEQYF,TGTGCCAGCAGCGTGTCTGGACAGGGGGTCGCCTACGAGCAGTACTTC
TRBV19,-,-,TRBJ1-4,CASRMKDTSFWTNEKLFF,TGTGCCAGTAGGATGAAAGACACGTCCTTTTGGACTAATGAAAAACTGTTTTTT
TRBV7-9,TRBD1,-,TRBJ1-1,CASSGTGTLNTEAFF,TGTGCCAGCAGTGGGACAGGGACCTTAAACACTGAAGCTTTCTTT